The source of this T cell receptor beta chain is a study of T cell responses to AZD1222 COVID-19 vaccine. Study findings and constraints: Females made up more of the donors, who were largely white British, and clonal diversity may have come out too low. Unmutated variant regions are reportedly targeted by nearly half of spike-specific TCRs.

As concerns this clone: Its antigen is as yet unknown.

Clones were read by immunoSEQ multiplex PCR, and TCRdb kept only the in-frame ones, dropping some. Altogether some 150,000 clones are present, 75% to 95% being singletons, with the ten largest covering 3% to 3.5%. This specimen was peripheral blood, taken 28 days after the second AZD1222 dose. The clonotype originates from an adult who received the AZD1222 COVID-19 vaccine.

The CDR3 sequence is CASSLDGREETQYF. As DNA, the CDR3 is TGCGCCAGCAGCTTGGATGGCAGGGAAGAGACCCAGTACTTC. The V call is TRBV5-1, the J call TRBJ2-5; TRBD1 is a possible D gene (5 bases). CDR1 SGHRS and CDR2 YFSETQ come from the germline V gene. The V and J ends lost 0 bases and 3 bases respectively, with 9 bases between them. The CDR3 totals 14 residues. The whole variable domain, filled in from reference TRBV5-1 and TRBJ2-5, reads KAGVTQTPRYLIKTRGQQVTLSCSPISGHRSVSWYQQTPGQGLQFLFEYFSETQRNKGNFPGRFSGRQFSNSRSEMNVSTLELGDSALYLCASSLDGREETQYFGPGTRLLVL.